Each of the 24 T cell receptor beta chains below was sequenced from the same sample in a study of T cell responses to AZD1222 COVID-19 vaccine. Generated by immunoSEQ multiplex PCR, the TCRdb table keeps only in-frame clones and is missing some. Here the sample spans 90,000 to 130,000 clones, about nine tenths being singletons. The sequencing here drew on peripheral blood, taken on day 0 of AZD1222 vaccination. The receptor source for this set is an adult in good health.

V and J are TRBV5-8 and TRBJ2-2; D not resolved. CDR1 is SGHTS and CDR2 is YDEGEE in the germline V gene. V shed 7 bases and J shed 1 base, with 8 bases lying between them. This CDR3 spans 13 amino acids. CDR3 sequence reads: CASEPMNTGELFF. In nucleotides, the CDR3 is TGTGCCAGCGAGCCAATGAACACCGGGGAGCTGTTTTTT.

J is TRBJ1-2 and V is TRBV30, with D tentatively TRBD1 (5 bases). Per germline, CDR1 GTSNPN and CDR2 SVGIG (reference sequence). V was cut by 0 bases and J by 6 bases, with 5 bases left in between. The CDR3 consists of 11 residues. This CDR3 reads CAWSVGDGYTF. In DNA form, the CDR3 reads TGTGCCTGGAGTGTAGGGGATGGCTACACCTTC.

The chain links TRBV28 to TRBJ1-2; 7 bases map to TRBD1. With V trimmed by 1 base and J by 4 bases, 6 bases remained unmatched. There are 15 residues in the CDR3. In germline, CDR1 is MDHEN, CDR2 SYDVKM. In nucleotides, the CDR3 is TGTGCCAGCAGTTTATCCAAACAGGGGCCCTATGGCTACACCTTC. It translates to CASSLSKQGPYGYTF.

The chain is built from TRBV5-1 and TRBJ1-2, with 9 bases that match TRBD1. CDR1 and CDR2 from the germline V gene are SGHRS and YFSETQ. J gave up 4 bases and V 4 bases, and 5 bases lay outside the gene matches. The CDR3 has 14 residues. CDR3 amino acids: CASSTGQGAYGYTF. The CDR3 nucleotides are TGCGCCAGCAGCACGGGACAGGGAGCCTATGGCTACACCTTC.

This clone was detected a few times. The rearrangement links TRBV9 to TRBJ2-2; 12 nucleotides agree with TRBD2. The CDR3 consists of 15 residues. Trimming removed 0 bases from V and 7 bases from J; junction bases left unmatched: 1. Germline lookup yields CDR1 SGDLS and CDR2 YYNGEE. The DNA of the CDR3 is TGTGCCAGCAGCGTAGGACTAGCGGGGGACGGGGAGCTGTTTTTT. This sequence encodes CASSVGLAGDGELFF.

The rearrangement links TRBV4-2 to TRBJ1-2; D not resolved. The germline CDR1 and CDR2 sequences are LGHNA and YNFKEQ. V shed 1 base and J shed 8 bases, with 11 bases lying between them. The CDR3 is 13 amino acids. The CDR3 reads CASSQGTQWGYTF. As DNA, the CDR3 is TGTGCCAGCAGCCAAGGGACCCAGTGGGGCTACACCTTC.

The rearrangement links TRBV5-4 to TRBJ1-2; the D is unclear. The CDR3 runs to 12 residues. V dropped 5 bases and J dropped 9 bases, with 14 bases sitting between them. From germline, CDR1 is SGHNT and CDR2 YYREEE (reference sequence). The CDR3 reads CASRGGEDRYTF. The CDR3 DNA reads as TGTGCCAGCAGGGGCGGGGAGGATCGCTACACCTTC.

The chain employs TRBV18 and TRBJ2-6; no reliable D call. Germline V lookup: CDR1 KGHSH, CDR2 LQKENI. The CDR3 has 17 amino acids. V was pared by 3 bases and J by 0 bases, with 12 bases between. The CDR3 DNA reads as TGTGCCAGCTCACCGACACAGAGCTACTCTGGGGCCAACGTCCTGACTTTC. Translation: CASSPTQSYSGANVLTF.

The J gene is TRBJ1-4, the V gene TRBV4-1, with 7 bases identical to TRBD1. The J segment lost 8 bases and the V segment lost 0 bases, leaving 12 bases of the junction unmatched. The CDR3 spans 17 residues. CDR1 is MGHRA and CDR2 is YSYEKL in the germline V gene. The CDR3 region is CASSQELFGRGREKLFF. CDR3 coding DNA: TGCGCCAGCAGCCAAGAATTGTTTGGGAGGGGGCGAGAAAAACTGTTTTTT.

A single count supports this clone. The rearrangement uses TRBV7-9 and TRBJ2-3, with 13 nucleotides matching TRBD2. The V gene's germline CDR1 is SEHNR and CDR2 FQNEAQ (reference sequence). The V gene end was trimmed by 7 bases and the J gene end by 1 base; junction bases not matched to a gene: 17. The CDR3 is 20 residues long. The CDR3 DNA follows: TGTGCCAGCACCCTTAACCCAACTAGCGGGGGGGCCGTTGGCACAGATACGCAGTATTTT. It codes for CASTLNPTSGGAVGTDTQYF.

The chain carries TRBV7-8 and TRBJ2-7; D is uncertain. V was cut by 0 bases and J by 9 bases, with 9 bases left in between. There are 12 residues in the CDR3. From germline, CDR1 is SGHVS and CDR2 FQNEAQ. As DNA, the CDR3 is TGTGCCAGCAGCTTAGCAGGTATCGGGCAGTACTTC. It specifies CASSLAGIGQYF.

DNA of the CDR3: TGTGCCAGCAGCTTATTTTACGACCAAGCTTTCTTT. Residues: CASSLFYDQAFF. This rearrangement joins TRBV11-2 to TRBJ1-1; D is uncertain. CDR1 is SGHAT and CDR2 is FQNNGV in the germline V gene. This CDR3 has 12 amino acids. V lost 2 bases to trimming and J lost 9 bases, with 10 bases between them.

The chain recombines TRBV6-2 or TRBV6-3 with TRBJ2-1; no definite D call. Germline V gene lookup returns CDR1 MNHEY and CDR2 SVGEGT. The CDR3 totals 12 residues. V was clipped by 5 bases and J by 9 bases, with 11 bases between them. This CDR3 reads CASSLGRGEQFF. The CDR3 nucleotides read TGTGCCAGCAGTCTCGGAAGAGGTGAGCAGTTCTTC.

The chain has TRBV27 and TRBJ2-7; 8 nucleotides match TRBD1. The length of the CDR3 is 14 residues. Germline CDR1 and CDR2: MNHEY and SMNVEV (reference sequence). V lost 5 bases and J lost 3; bases outside the gene matches: 6. The CDR3 loop is CASSTNRGYYEQYF. CDR3 bases: TGTGCCAGCAGTACGAACAGGGGGTACTACGAGCAGTACTTC.

This chain joins TRBV4-2 and TRBJ2-7; D could derive from TRBD1 or TRBD2 (6 bases each). The V end was cut by 1 base, the J end by 5 bases, with 15 bases between. The CDR3 extends over 15 amino acids. The germline V gene encodes CDR1 LGHNA and CDR2 YNFKEQ. This CDR3 is CASSQGFGGRDEQYF. Here the CDR3 DNA reads TGTGCCAGCAGCCAAGGTTTCGGGGGCCGGGACGAGCAGTACTTC.

V is TRBV24-1 and J is TRBJ2-1; D remains ambiguous. This CDR3 spans 15 amino acids. Germline lookup yields CDR1 KGHDR and CDR2 SFDVKD. V was shortened by 5 bases and J by 2 bases, with 12 bases between the two germline ends. The CDR3 DNA reads TGTGCCACCAGTGCAAGAGTCGGCGCCTACAATGAGCAGTTCTTC. Protein sequence: CATSARVGAYNEQFF.

This clone has only one observation. The J gene is TRBJ1-2, the V gene TRBV7-9; TRBD1 is a possible D gene (6 bases). Germline assignment: CDR1 SEHNR and CDR2 FQNEAQ (reference sequence). V lost 2 bases and J lost 8, with 12 bases in between. CDR3 size: 13 residues. The CDR3 nucleotides read TGTGCCAGCAGCTTAAACAGGGAAGGGGGCTACACCTTC. It is translated as CASSLNREGGYTF.

The chain has TRBV7-2 and TRBJ1-1; 7 bases align to TRBD1. J was trimmed by 0 bases and V by 0 bases; bases with no gene match: 1. CDR1 and CDR2 from the germline V gene are SGHTA and FQGNSA. The CDR3 runs to 15 residues. CDR3 loop: CASSLATGLNTEAFF. CDR3 nucleotide sequence: TGTGCCAGCAGCTTAGCGACAGGGTTGAACACTGAAGCTTTCTTT.

This chain connects TRBV20-1 to TRBJ2-3; the match to TRBD1 covers 8 bases. Germline V lookup: CDR1 DFQATT, CDR2 SNEGSKA (reference sequence). V shed 3 bases and J 6 bases; nucleotides not matched to a gene: 14. This CDR3 has 16 residues. In DNA form, the CDR3 reads TGCAGTGCTAGTCCGGGACAGGTGGGGCTTAGGGATACGCAGTATTTT. The encoded protein is CSASPGQVGLRDTQYF.

The rearrangement uses TRBV11-2 and TRBJ1-2, with D maybe TRBD1 (5 bases). The germline CDR1 and CDR2 sequences are SGHAT and FQNNGV. Trimming took 4 bases from V and 2 from J, leaving 17 bases between them. This CDR3 comprises 16 residues. For the CDR3, the DNA is TGTGCCAGCAGCTACCGGACATTGATAGTGAACTATGGCTACACCTTC. Protein product: CASSYRTLIVNYGYTF.

The chain has TRBV29-1 and TRBJ1-1, with D possibly TRBD1 on 5 matching bases. V dropped 7 bases and J dropped 0 bases, with 12 bases sitting between them. CDR1 is SQVTM and CDR2 is ANQGSEA in the germline V gene. The CDR3 is 13 residues long. This chain's CDR3 is CSGAEGLNTEAFF. CDR3 coding DNA: TGCAGCGGGGCGGAGGGGTTGAACACTGAAGCTTTCTTT.

The gene calls are TRBV28 and TRBJ2-7; D not certain. The V end was cut by 5 bases, the J end by 4 bases, with 9 bases between. CDR3 size: 12 residues. The germline CDR1 and CDR2 sequences are MDHEN and SYDVKM. Here the CDR3 reads CASSRTTYEQYF. CDR3 coding DNA: TGTGCCAGCAGTCGAACAACATACGAGCAGTACTTC.

V is TRBV23-1 and J is TRBJ2-2; perhaps TRBD1 as D (6 bases). TRBV23-1 carries the ORF label, with uncertain function. The V and J ends lost 6 bases and 3 bases respectively, with 17 bases between them. CDR3 length: 16 residues. The CDR3 region is CASSLGGRRYTGELFF. The CDR3 DNA follows: TGCGCCAGCAGCCTTGGGGGCAGGAGATACACCGGGGAGCTGTTTTTT.

The rearrangement joins TRBV11-2 to TRBJ1-6, with D hard to call. The CDR3 is made up of 19 amino acids. The V gene lost 5 bases and the J gene lost 0 bases, with 20 bases spanning the gap. The germline V gene has CDR1 SGHAT and CDR2 FQNNGV. The CDR3 reads CASSHLPGAASSYNSPLHF. The CDR3 DNA reads as TGTGCCAGCAGCCATCTTCCGGGCGCCGCTAGCTCCTATAATTCACCCCTCCACTTT. Full variable domain (outside the CDR3, taken from reference TRBV11-2 and TRBJ1-6): EAGVAQSPRYKIIEKRQSVAFWCNPISGHATLYWYQQILGQGPKLLIQFQNNGVVDDSQLPKDRFSAERLKGVDSTLKIQPAKLEDSAVYLCASSHLPGAASSYNSPLHFGNGTRLTVT.